Listed below are T cell receptor beta chains from one sample, sequenced in a study of CD8 T cells in ankylosing spondylitis. MiXCR, run by TCRdb on the 5' RACE reads, gives a single entry per CDR3 protein. This table holds more than 150,000 distinct CDR3 sequences, more than 10% found once. The source material was blood, either unsorted or a sorted T cell fraction (not recorded which). The receptors were gathered from a male donor with ankylosing spondylitis or in good health (not recorded which). CDR3s include the opening cysteine and the closing phenylalanine or tryptophan. The D gene is left open where the match is weak. Size tells how often a clone was seen (once, few, many) or the class of an expanded clone, and some rows leave it out.

NA | TRBJ2-1 | TRBV12-3/TRBV12-4 | TRBD2 | TGTGCCAGCAGCTCGGGGGGTCAGCAGTTCTTC | CASSSGGQQFF
NA | TRBJ1-6 | TRBV12-3/TRBV12-4 | NA | TGTGCCAGCAAAGGGGAAGGTTCACCCCTCCACTTT | CASKGEGSPLHF
many | TRBJ2-3 | TRBV12-3/TRBV12-4 | NA | TGTGCCAGCAGTTTAGGACTGGGGGGGCGGACAGATACGCAGTATTTT | CASSLGLGGRTDTQYF
few | TRBJ2-3 | TRBV6-1 | NA | TGTGCCAGCAGTGGGACAGCCACAGATACGCAGTATTTT | CASSGTATDTQYF
NA | TRBJ2-7 | TRBV11-2 | NA | TGTGCCAGCAGCTCACAGGGTCCTTCCTACGAGCAGTACTTC | CASSSQGPSYEQYF
few | TRBJ2-3 | TRBV7-8 | NA | TGTGCCAGTACAAAGGCGAGCCTCACAGATACGCAGTATTTT | CASTKASLTDTQYF
few | TRBJ1-1 | TRBV7-7 | TRBD1 | TGTGCCAGCAGCCCTGTGACAGGGGGGAACACTGAAGCTTTCTTT | CASSPVTGGNTEAFF
many | TRBJ2-3 | TRBV5-1 | NA | TGCGCCAGCAGCCGCTACGAGGACATAGGTAGCACAGATACGCAGTATTTT | CASSRYEDIGSTDTQYF
few | TRBJ2-1 | TRBV29-1 | NA | TGCAGCGTTGTCCGCGCCTGGAGCTCCTACAATGAGCAGTTCTTC | CSVVRAWSSYNEQFF
few | TRBJ2-3 | TRBV20-1 | NA | TGCAGTGGCCTCGGTTCACCCACAGATACGCAGTATTTT | CSGLGSPTDTQYF
few | TRBJ2-1 | TRBV10-3 | NA | TGTGCCATCAGTGAGTCCGGGGATAAGTTCTTC | CAISESGDKFF
many | TRBJ2-5 | TRBV12-3/TRBV12-4 | NA | TGTGCCAGCAGTTTCGGGGGTATGACCCAGTACTTC | CASSFGGMTQYF
few | TRBJ1-1 | TRBV20-1 | NA | TGCAGTGCTAGAACGGGGAACACTGAAGCTTTCTTT | CSARTGNTEAFF
NA | TRBJ2-7 | TRBV5-6 | TRBD1 | TGTGCCAGCAGCTTGGGGACAGGGAAGCTAAACGAGCAGTACTTC | CASSLGTGKLNEQYF
many | TRBJ2-1 | TRBV12-3/TRBV12-4 | TRBD2 | TGTGCCAGCAGTTGGACTAGCGGATACAATGAGCAGTTCTTC | CASSWTSGYNEQFF
few | TRBJ2-1 | TRBV6-1 | NA | TGTGCCAGCAGGCCCCGGGCGATCTACAATGAGCAGTTCTTC | CASRPRAIYNEQFF
few | TRBJ2-7 | TRBV5-6 | TRBD1 | TGTGCCAGCAGCTTGATTAGGACAGGGACCTACGAGCAGTACTTC | CASSLIRTGTYEQYF